This T cell receptor beta chain appears in the sequencing data of a study of cytomegalovirus exposure and HLA in healthy donors. Points from the study as a whole: The records held CMV serostatus as the only immune exposure information.

The CDR3 is made up of 13 amino acids. Germline V gene lookup returns CDR1 SGHNT and CDR2 YYREEE (reference sequence). V was cut by 4 bases and J by 0 bases, with 7 bases left in between. Notes on this clone: Its antigen is not identified.

Amplification used 60 Vbeta primers and 13 Jbeta primers. Method: immunoSEQ multiplex PCR; TCRdb's copy keeps in-frame clones and lacks some. The table has 130,000 or so clones, approximately 80% seen once. Material for sequencing was PBMCs. This TCR was sampled from a woman between 18 and 30 years old in good health and CMV-seropositive. J is TRBJ1-1 and V is TRBV5-4, with a tentative D call TRBD1 (6 bases). CDR3 bases: TGTGCCAGCAGCCCAGGGGTGAACACTGAAGCTTTCTTT. Its translation is CASSPGVNTEAFF.